This T cell receptor (beta chain) was captured in a study of identical twins. Notes on this clonotype: What it binds is unknown.

Study results and caveats: The models gave estimates that fell short of the out-of-frame TCR alpha sharing seen in monozygotic twins. Twins shared out-of-frame alpha sequences with excess low generation probability. Conclusions were drawn cross-sectionally by statistical analysis, without following the same donors.

Trimming took 1 base from V and 5 from J, leaving 6 bases between them. Germline assignment: CDR1 KGHSH and CDR2 LQKENI. This CDR3 region has 13 residues. One entry per CDR3 protein, called by TCRdb with MiXCR from the 5' RACE reads. The table shows some 1,700,000 distinct CDR3 sequences, with less than 35% occurring only once. Sequenced input: cord blood. This TCR was sampled from a newborn girl in good health. The V gene is TRBV18, the J gene TRBJ2-1; D remains ambiguous. CDR3 in amino acids: CASSPLRDNEQFF. The DNA of the CDR3 is TGTGCCAGCTCACCACTTCGAGACAATGAGCAGTTCTTC. Drawing the rest from reference TRBV18 and TRBJ2-1, the complete variable domain is NAGVMQNPRHLVRRRGQEARLRCSPMKGHSHVYWYRQLPEEGLKFMVYLQKENIIDESGMPKERFSAEFPKEGPSILRIQQVVRGDSAAYFCASSPLRDNEQFFGPGTRLTVL.